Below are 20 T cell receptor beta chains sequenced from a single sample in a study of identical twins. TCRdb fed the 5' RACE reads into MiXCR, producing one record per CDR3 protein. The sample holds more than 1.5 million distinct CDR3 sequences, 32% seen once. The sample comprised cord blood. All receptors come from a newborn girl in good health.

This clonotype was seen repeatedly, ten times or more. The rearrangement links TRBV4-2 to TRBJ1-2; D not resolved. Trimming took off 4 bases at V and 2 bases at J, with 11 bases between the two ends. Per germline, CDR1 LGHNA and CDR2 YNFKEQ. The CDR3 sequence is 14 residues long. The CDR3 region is CASSPAVQNYGYTF. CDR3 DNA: TGTGCCAGCAGCCCAGCCGTCCAAAACTATGGCTACACCTTC.

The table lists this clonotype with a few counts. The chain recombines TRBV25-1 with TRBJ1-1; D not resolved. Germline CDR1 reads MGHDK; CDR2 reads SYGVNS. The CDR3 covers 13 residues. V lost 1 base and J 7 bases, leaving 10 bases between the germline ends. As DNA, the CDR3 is TGTGCCAGCAGTGAATTGGCGTCAGGTGAAGCTTTCTTT. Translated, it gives CASSELASGEAFF.

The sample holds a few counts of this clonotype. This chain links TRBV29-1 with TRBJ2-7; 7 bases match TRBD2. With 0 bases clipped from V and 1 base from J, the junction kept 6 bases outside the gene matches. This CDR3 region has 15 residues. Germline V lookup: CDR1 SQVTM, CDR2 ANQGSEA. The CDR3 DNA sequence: TGCAGCGTTGAAGATCGGCTAGCGGATTCCTACGAGCAGTACTTC. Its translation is CSVEDRLADSYEQYF.

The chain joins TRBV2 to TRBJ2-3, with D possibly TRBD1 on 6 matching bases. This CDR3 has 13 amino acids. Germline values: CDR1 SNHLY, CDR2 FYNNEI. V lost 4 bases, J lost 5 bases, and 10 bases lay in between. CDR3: CASSGVQGDTQYF. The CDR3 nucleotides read TGTGCCAGCAGTGGGGTACAGGGAGATACGCAGTATTTT.

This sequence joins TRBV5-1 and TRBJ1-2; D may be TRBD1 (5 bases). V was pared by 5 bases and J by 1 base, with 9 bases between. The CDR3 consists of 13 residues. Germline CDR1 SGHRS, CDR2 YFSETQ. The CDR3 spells CASSRGDNYGYTF. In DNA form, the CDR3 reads TGCGCCAGCAGTCGAGGGGATAACTATGGCTACACCTTC.

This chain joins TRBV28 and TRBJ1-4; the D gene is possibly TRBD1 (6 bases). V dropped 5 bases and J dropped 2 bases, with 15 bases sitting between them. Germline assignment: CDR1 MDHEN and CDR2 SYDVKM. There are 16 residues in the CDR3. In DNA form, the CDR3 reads TGTGCCAGCAGTGTACAGGGAGGAGGGACTAATGAAAAACTGTTTTTT. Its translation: CASSVQGGGTNEKLFF.

DNA of the CDR3: TGTGCCAGCAGTTTTTTTGGGCAGGGGGTGAATTCACCCCTCCACTTT. Translation: CASSFFGQGVNSPLHF. This rearrangement joins TRBV28 to TRBJ1-6, with 7 bases matching TRBD1. Germline lookup yields CDR1 MDHEN and CDR2 SYDVKM. The CDR3 totals 16 residues. V lost 3 bases to trimming and J lost 7 bases; unmatched junction nucleotides: 9.

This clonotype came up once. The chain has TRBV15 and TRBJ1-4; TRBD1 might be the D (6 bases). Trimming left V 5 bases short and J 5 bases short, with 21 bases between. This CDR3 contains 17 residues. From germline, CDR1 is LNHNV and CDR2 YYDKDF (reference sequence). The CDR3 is CATSWESPGESNEKLFF. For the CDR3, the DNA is TGTGCCACCAGCTGGGAGAGCCCAGGGGAATCGAATGAAAAACTGTTTTTT.

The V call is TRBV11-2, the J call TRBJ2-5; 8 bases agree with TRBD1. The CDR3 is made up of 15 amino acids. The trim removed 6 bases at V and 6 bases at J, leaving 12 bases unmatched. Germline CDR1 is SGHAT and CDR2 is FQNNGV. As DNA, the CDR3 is TGTGCCAGCAGGCCAACCAGGGGGCGCGTAAAGACCCAGTACTTC. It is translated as CASRPTRGRVKTQYF.

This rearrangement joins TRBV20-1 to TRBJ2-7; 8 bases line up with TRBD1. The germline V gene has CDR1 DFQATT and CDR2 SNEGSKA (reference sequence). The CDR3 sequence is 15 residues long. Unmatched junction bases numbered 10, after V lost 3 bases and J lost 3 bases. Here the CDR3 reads CSASPPDRAFYEQYF. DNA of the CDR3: TGCAGTGCTAGCCCCCCGGACAGGGCTTTCTACGAGCAGTACTTC.

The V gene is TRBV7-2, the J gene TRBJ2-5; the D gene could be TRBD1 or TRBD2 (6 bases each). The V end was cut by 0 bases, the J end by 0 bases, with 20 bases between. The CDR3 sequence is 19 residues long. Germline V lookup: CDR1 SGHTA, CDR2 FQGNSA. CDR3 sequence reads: CASSLALGGRGGYQETQYF. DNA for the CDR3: TGTGCCAGCAGCTTAGCGTTAGGGGGGCGAGGGGGGTACCAAGAGACCCAGTACTTC.

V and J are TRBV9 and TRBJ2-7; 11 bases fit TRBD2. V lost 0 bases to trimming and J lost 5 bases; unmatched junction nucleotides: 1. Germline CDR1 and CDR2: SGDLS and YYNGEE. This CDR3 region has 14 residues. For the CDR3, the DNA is TGTGCCAGCAGCGTAGTAGCGGGGGGGGACGAGCAGTACTTC. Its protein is CASSVVAGGDEQYF.

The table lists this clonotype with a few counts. The CDR3 region is CASSEESGIYGYTF. DNA for the CDR3: TGTGCCAGCAGTGAAGAGTCCGGGATCTATGGCTACACCTTC. This chain connects TRBV2 to TRBJ1-2; D is undetermined. The CDR3 totals 14 residues. The V gene's germline CDR1 is SNHLY and CDR2 FYNNEI. V was clipped by 1 base and J by 4 bases, with 10 bases between them.

In DNA, the CDR3 is TGTGCCAGCAGTCCCCCGGGACTAGCTAGAGATACGCAGTATTTT. This sequence encodes CASSPPGLARDTQYF. The chain recombines TRBV12-3 or TRBV12-4 with TRBJ2-3; 9 nucleotides line up with TRBD2. The V and J ends lost 5 bases and 5 bases, in that order; junction bases with no gene match: 8. The CDR3 contains 15 residues.

The CDR3 DNA reads TGTGCCAGCAGGCACCTCGGGGAAGCCAAAAACATTCAGTACTTC. It specifies CASRHLGEAKNIQYF. This chain joins TRBV28 and TRBJ2-4; possible D gene TRBD2, 5 bases. The germline CDR1 and CDR2 sequences are MDHEN and SYDVKM. V dropped 6 bases and J dropped 0 bases, with 12 bases sitting between them. This CDR3 is built from 15 residues.

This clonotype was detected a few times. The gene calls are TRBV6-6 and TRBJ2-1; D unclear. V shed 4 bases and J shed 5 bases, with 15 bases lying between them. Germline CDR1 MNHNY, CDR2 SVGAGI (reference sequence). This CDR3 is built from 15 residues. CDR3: CASSSSGHTNNEQFF. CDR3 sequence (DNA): TGTGCCAGCAGTTCCTCGGGCCATACAAACAATGAGCAGTTCTTC.

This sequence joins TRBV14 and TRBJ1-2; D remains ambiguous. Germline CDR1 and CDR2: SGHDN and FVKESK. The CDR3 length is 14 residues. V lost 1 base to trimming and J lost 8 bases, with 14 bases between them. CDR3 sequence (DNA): TGTGCCAGCAGCCAAGGGTCCGACTTGCGGGGCTACACCTTC. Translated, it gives CASSQGSDLRGYTF.

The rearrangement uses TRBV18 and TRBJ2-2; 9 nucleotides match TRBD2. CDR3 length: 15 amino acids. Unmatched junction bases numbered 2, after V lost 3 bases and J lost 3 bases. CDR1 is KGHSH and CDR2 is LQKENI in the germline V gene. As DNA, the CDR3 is TGTGCCAGCTCACCTAGCGGGAGAGACACCGGGGAGCTGTTTTTT. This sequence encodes CASSPSGRDTGELFF.

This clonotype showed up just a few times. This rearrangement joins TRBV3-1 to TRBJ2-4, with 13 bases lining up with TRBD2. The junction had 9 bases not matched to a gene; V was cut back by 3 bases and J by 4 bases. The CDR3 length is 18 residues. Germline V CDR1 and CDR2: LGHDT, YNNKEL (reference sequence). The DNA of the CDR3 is TGTGCCAGCAGCCAGGACCCCGGACTAGCGGGGGTTAAAAACATTCAGTACTTC. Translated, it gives CASSQDPGLAGVKNIQYF.

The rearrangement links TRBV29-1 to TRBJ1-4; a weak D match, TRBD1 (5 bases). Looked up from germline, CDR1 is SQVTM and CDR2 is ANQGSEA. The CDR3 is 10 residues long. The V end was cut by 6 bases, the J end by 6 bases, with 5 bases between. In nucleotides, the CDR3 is TGCAGCGTGGGGGATGAAAAACTGTTTTTT. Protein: CSVGDEKLFF. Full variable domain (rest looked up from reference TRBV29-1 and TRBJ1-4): SAVISQKPSRDICQRGTSLTIQCQVDSQVTMMFWYRQQPGQSLTLIATANQGSEATYESGFVIDKFPISRPNLTFSTLTVSNMSPEDSSIYLCSVGDEKLFFGSGTQLSVL.